The 10 T cell receptor beta chains below all came from one sample that was sequenced in a study of a mutant IDH1 vaccine in newly diagnosed glioma. As for time point: week 23, last vaccination. Doses consisted of 300 ug of mutant IDH1 20-mer peptide each, paired with topical imiquimod. TCRdb's copy holds only in-frame clones and misses some; the assay was immunoSEQ multiplex PCR. The table has about 82,000 clones, approximately 85% seen once. These TCRs' antigens remain unknown. The sequencing here drew on PBMCs, taken from a glioma patient whose treatment included an IDH1 peptide vaccine. These receptors came from a man younger than 45 with glioma. Some clones in this sample may be carry-over from other donors' samples.

The CDR3 region is CASSFQGRATEAFF. CDR3 coding DNA: TGTGCCAGCAGTTTCCAGGGGCGCGCCACTGAAGCTTTCTTT. The chain uses TRBV27 and TRBJ1-1; tentatively, D is TRBD1 (6 bases). The V end was cut by 3 bases, the J end by 4 bases, with 12 bases between. CDR3 size: 14 residues. Looked up from germline, CDR1 is MNHEY and CDR2 is SMNVEV (reference sequence).

This clone was detected once. The chain links TRBV30 to TRBJ2-2; D is perhaps TRBD2 (5 bases). This CDR3 has 13 residues. V was trimmed by 3 bases and J by 6 bases, leaving 11 bases between them. Germline loops: CDR1 GTSNPN, CDR2 SVGIG (reference sequence). The CDR3 coding sequence is TGTGCCTGGAGGGAGCGGCGTGCCGGGGAGCTGTTTTTT. Translating it yields CAWRERRAGELFF.

J is TRBJ1-5 and V is TRBV5-6; D gene uncertain. Trimming took off 0 bases at V and 0 bases at J, with 7 bases between the two ends. CDR3 size: 15 residues. Germline V gene data show CDR1 as SGHDT and CDR2 as YYEEEE. Written as DNA, the CDR3 is TGTGCCAGCAGCTTGGGGTCATATAGCAATCAGCCCCAGCATTTT. It encodes CASSLGSYSNQPQHF. Full variable domain (rest looked up from reference TRBV5-6 and TRBJ1-5): DAGVTQSPTHLIKTRGQQVTLRCSPKSGHDTVSWYQQALGQGPQFIFQYYEEEERQRGNFPDRFSGHQFPNYSSELNVNALLLGDSALYLCASSLGSYSNQPQHFGDGTRLSIL.

J is TRBJ2-4 and V is TRBV4-2, with 11 nucleotides matching TRBD2. V shed 0 bases, J shed 0 bases, and the junction held 4 bases outside the gene matches. Germline CDR1 and CDR2: LGHNA and YNFKEQ. The CDR3 covers 18 residues. CDR3 sequence: CASSQDTSGGLAKNIQYF. CDR3 bases: TGTGCCAGCAGCCAAGATACTAGCGGGGGTCTAGCCAAAAACATTCAGTACTTC.

The V and J genes are TRBV14 and TRBJ1-6; D remains ambiguous. Looked up from germline, CDR1 is SGHDN and CDR2 is FVKESK. The CDR3 has 15 residues. V lost 0 bases and J lost 10, with 13 bases in between. The CDR3 DNA is TGTGCCAGCAGCCAAGATCATGGTCTGGGGTCACCCCTCCACTTT. This encodes CASSQDHGLGSPLHF.

The genes are TRBV2 and TRBJ2-7; 7 nucleotides match TRBD2. CDR3 length: 16 residues. Trimming took 7 bases from V and 0 from J; bases not matched to a gene: 12. In germline, CDR1 is SNHLY, CDR2 FYNNEI. Here the CDR3 reads CASIQKNSGPSYEQYF. The CDR3 DNA follows: TGTGCCAGCATTCAGAAGAATAGCGGGCCCTCCTACGAGCAGTACTTC. Drawing the rest from reference TRBV2 and TRBJ2-7, the complete variable domain is EPEVTQTPSHQVTQMGQEVILRCVPISNHLYFYWYRQILGQKVEFLVSFYNNEISEKSEIFDDQFSVERPDGSNFTLKIRSTKLEDSAMYFCASIQKNSGPSYEQYFGPGTRLTVT.

The sample holds a few counts of this clone. The chain employs TRBV6-1 and TRBJ1-5, with D perhaps TRBD1 (5 bases). The V gene's germline CDR1 is MNHNS and CDR2 SASEGT. Trimming left V 8 bases short and J 3 bases short, with 14 bases between. The CDR3 contains 14 residues. The CDR3 region is CASLSGLLNQPQHF. The CDR3 DNA is TGTGCCAGCCTATCAGGGCTCCTCAATCAGCCCCAGCATTTT.

The rearrangement joins TRBV18 to TRBJ2-1; 11 bases match TRBD2. CDR1 and CDR2 from the germline V gene are KGHSH and LQKENI. This CDR3 is built from 19 residues. V lost 0 bases to trimming and J lost 1 base; unmatched junction nucleotides: 8. This CDR3 reads CASSPPVVLAGGSYNEQFF. For the CDR3, the DNA is TGTGCCAGCTCACCACCGGTGGTCCTAGCGGGAGGATCCTACAATGAGCAGTTCTTC.

The gene calls are TRBV29-1 and TRBJ1-2; 9 bases agree with TRBD1. V shed 0 bases and J 7 bases; nucleotides not matched to a gene: 6. Germline CDR1 and CDR2: SQVTM and ANQGSEA. CDR3 length: 14 amino acids. CDR3: CSVEEGTTGGGYTF. In DNA form, the CDR3 reads TGCAGCGTTGAAGAGGGAACGACAGGGGGTGGCTACACCTTC.

The chain links TRBV7-2 to TRBJ2-7, with TRBD2 matching 11 bases. Germline values: CDR1 SGHTA, CDR2 FQGNSA. The CDR3 has 16 residues. V lost 3 bases and J lost 0; bases outside the gene matches: 4. The CDR3 reads CASSLRTSGYSYEQYF. In nucleotides, the CDR3 is TGTGCCAGCAGCTTGAGGACTAGCGGGTACTCCTACGAGCAGTACTTC. Full variable domain (rest looked up from reference TRBV7-2 and TRBJ2-7): GAGVSQSPSNKVTEKGKDVELRCDPISGHTALYWYRQSLGQGLEFLIYFQGNSAPDKSGLPSDRFSAERTGGSVSTLTIQRTQQEDSAVYLCASSLRTSGYSYEQYFGPGTRLTVT.